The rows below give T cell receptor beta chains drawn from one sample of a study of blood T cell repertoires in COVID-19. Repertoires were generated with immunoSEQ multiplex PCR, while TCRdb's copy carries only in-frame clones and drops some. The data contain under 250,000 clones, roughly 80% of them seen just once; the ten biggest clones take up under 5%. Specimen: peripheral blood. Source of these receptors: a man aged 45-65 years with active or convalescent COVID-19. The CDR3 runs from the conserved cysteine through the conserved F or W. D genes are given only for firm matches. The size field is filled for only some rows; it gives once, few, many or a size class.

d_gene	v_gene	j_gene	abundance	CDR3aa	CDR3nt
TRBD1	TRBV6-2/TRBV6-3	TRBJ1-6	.	CASSSTRLLTGVKSPLHF	TGTGCCAGCAGTTCGACCCGCCTATTGACAGGGGTAAAATCACCCCTCCACTTT
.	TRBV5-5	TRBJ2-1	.	CASSLFPDNEQFF	TGTGCCAGCAGCTTGTTTCCCGACAATGAGCAGTTCTTC
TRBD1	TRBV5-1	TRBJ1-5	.	CASSTGTGGYQPQHF	TGCGCCAGCAGCACCGGGACAGGGGGCTATCAGCCCCAGCATTTT
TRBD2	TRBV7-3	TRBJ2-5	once	CASSPGGLAGQETQYF	TGTGCCAGCAGCCCCGGAGGGCTAGCGGGACAAGAGACCCAGTACTTC
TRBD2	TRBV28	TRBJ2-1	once	CASSLTSGGLRSYNEQFF	TGTGCCAGCAGTTTAACTAGCGGGGGCCTCCGCTCCTACAATGAGCAGTTCTTC
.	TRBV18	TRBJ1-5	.	CASSQTQGGGQPQHF	TGTGCCAGCTCACAAACTCAGGGAGGGGGGCAGCCCCAGCATTTT
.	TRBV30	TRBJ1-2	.	CAWVGHLEGYTF	TGTGCCTGGGTGGGACATCTGGAGGGCTACACCTTC
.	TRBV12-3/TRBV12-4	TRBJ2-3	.	CASSFIGADTQYF	TGTGCCAGCAGTTTTATAGGGGCAGATACGCAGTATTTT
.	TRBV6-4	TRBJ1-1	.	CASSFTRDTEAFF	TGTGCCAGCAGTTTCACCCGGGACACTGAAGCTTTCTTT
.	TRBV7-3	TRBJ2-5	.	CASSLGGRVEETQYF	TGTGCCAGCAGCTTAGGGGGCAGGGTTGAAGAGACCCAGTACTTC
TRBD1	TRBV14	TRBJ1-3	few	CASSRQGRNTIYF	TGTGCCAGCAGTCGACAGGGAAGAAACACCATATATTTT
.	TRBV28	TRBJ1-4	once	CASSSSAGIVEKLFF	TGTGCCAGCAGCTCGTCGGCAGGGATCGTTGAAAAACTGTTTTTT
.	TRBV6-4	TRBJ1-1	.	CASSPEAYPREAFF	TGTGCCAGCTCCCCCGAAGCCTACCCTAGGGAAGCTTTCTTT
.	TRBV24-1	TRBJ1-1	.	CATSDSFSNTEAFF	TGTGCCACCAGTGATTCCTTTTCGAACACTGAAGCTTTCTTT
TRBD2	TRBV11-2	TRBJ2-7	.	CASSFGTGGPYEQYF	TGTGCCAGCAGCTTCGGGACGGGGGGGCCGTACGAGCAGTACTTC
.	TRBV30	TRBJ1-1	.	CAWSPRGGLNTEAFF	TGTGCCTGGAGCCCTAGGGGGGGACTGAACACTGAAGCTTTCTTT
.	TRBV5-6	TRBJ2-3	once	CASSPTVGTQYF	TGTGCCAGCAGCCCAACGGTTGGTACGCAGTATTTT
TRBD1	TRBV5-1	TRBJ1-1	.	CASSHGQGGTEAFF	TGCGCCAGCAGCCACGGACAGGGAGGCACTGAAGCTTTCTTT
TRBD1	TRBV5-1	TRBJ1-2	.	CASSLVGQGGGYTF	TGCGCCAGCAGCTTGGTTGGACAGGGGGGCGGCTACACCTTC
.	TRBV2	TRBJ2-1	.	CASTRKNEQFF	TGTGCCAGCACCAGAAAGAATGAGCAGTTCTTC
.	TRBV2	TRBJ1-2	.	CASSDGTQYGYTF	TGTGCCAGCAGTGATGGGACACAGTATGGCTACACCTTC
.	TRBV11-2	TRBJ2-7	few	CASSRLYEQYF	TGTGCCAGCAGCCGACTATACGAGCAGTACTTC
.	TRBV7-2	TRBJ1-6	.	CASSLGGSPVALNSPLHF	TGTGCCAGCAGCCTTGGGGGGTCCCCCGTCGCCTTAAATTCACCCCTCCACTTT
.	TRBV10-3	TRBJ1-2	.	CAISDSDRTNYGYTF	TGTGCCATCAGTGACTCAGACAGAACTAACTATGGCTACACCTTC
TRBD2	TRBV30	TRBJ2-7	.	CAWRPLASGGRNEQYF	TGTGCCTGGAGGCCCCTGGCCAGCGGGGGTCGGAACGAGCAGTACTTC
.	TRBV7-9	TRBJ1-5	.	CASSLAGAQKQPQHF	TGTGCCAGCAGCTTAGCGGGGGCTCAGAAACAGCCCCAGCATTTT
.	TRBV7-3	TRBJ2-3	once	CASSWGGGVGDTQYF	TGTGCCAGCAGCTGGGGTGGCGGGGTAGGGGATACGCAGTATTTT
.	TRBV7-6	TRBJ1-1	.	CASSLAPGLVTEAFF	TGTGCCAGCAGCTTAGCGCCAGGGTTGGTCACTGAAGCTTTCTTT
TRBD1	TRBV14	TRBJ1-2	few	CASSPTGQGGRGYTF	TGTGCCAGCAGCCCAACTGGACAGGGCGGTCGTGGCTACACCTTC
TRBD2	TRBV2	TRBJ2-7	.	CASDLSLAGQQYF	TGTGCCAGCGACCTGTCACTAGCGGGCCAGCAGTACTTC
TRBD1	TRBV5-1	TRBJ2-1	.	CASSSLQGAYNEQFF	TGCGCCAGCAGCTCCTTACAGGGGGCATACAATGAGCAGTTCTTC
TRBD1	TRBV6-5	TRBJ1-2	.	CASSGTGLNGYTF	TGTGCCAGCAGCGGGACAGGGTTAAATGGCTACACCTTC
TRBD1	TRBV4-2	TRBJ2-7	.	CASSLRTGNYEQYF	TGTGCCAGCAGCCTCCGGACAGGGAACTACGAGCAGTACTTC
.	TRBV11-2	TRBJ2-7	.	CASSLGAGSYEQYF	TGTGCCAGCAGCCTGGGGGCCGGCTCCTACGAGCAGTACTTC
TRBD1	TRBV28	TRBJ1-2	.	CASTGQGVRGYTF	TGTGCCAGCACGGGGCAGGGGGTACGTGGCTACACCTTC
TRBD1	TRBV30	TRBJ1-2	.	CAWSIMQGVGGYTF	TGTGCCTGGAGTATTATGCAGGGGGTAGGAGGCTACACCTTC
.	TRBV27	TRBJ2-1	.	CASSHGGGTRINEQFF	TGTGCCAGCAGTCATGGGGGGGGGACACGCATCAATGAGCAGTTCTTC
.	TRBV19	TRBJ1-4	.	CASSPLRTGQGEKLFF	TGTGCCAGTAGTCCCCTCCGGACGGGTCAGGGTGAAAAACTGTTTTTT
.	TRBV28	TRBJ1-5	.	CATLGVNQPQHF	TGTGCCACCCTAGGGGTAAATCAGCCCCAGCATTTT
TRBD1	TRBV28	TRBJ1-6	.	CASSWTGRNSPLHF	TGTGCCAGCAGTTGGACAGGACGAAATTCACCCCTCCACTTT
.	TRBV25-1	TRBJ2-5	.	CASSTPGTQETQYF	TGTGCCAGCAGTACCCCCGGGACACAAGAGACCCAGTACTTC
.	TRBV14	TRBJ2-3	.	CASSQDLPGASSQYF	TGTGCCAGCAGCCAAGATCTGCCAGGGGCGTCATCGCAGTATTTT
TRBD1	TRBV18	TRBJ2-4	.	CASSQRQGGFQNIQYF	TGTGCCAGCTCACAACGACAGGGGGGGTTTCAAAACATTCAGTACTTC
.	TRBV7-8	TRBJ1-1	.	CASSLDGHGPGAFF	TGTGCCAGCAGCTTAGACGGACATGGGCCGGGAGCTTTCTTT
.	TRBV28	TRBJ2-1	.	CASSLLGVIDNEQFF	TGTGCCAGCAGTTTATTAGGGGTCATAGACAATGAGCAGTTCTTC
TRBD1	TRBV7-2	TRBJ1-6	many	CASSLIGTGDSPLHF	TGTGCCAGCAGCTTAATTGGGACAGGGGATTCACCCCTCCACTTT
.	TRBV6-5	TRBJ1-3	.	CASSYSFPFSGNTIYF	TGTGCCAGCAGTTACTCGTTCCCGTTCTCTGGAAACACCATATATTTT
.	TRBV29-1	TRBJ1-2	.	CSAGEETFYTF	TGCAGCGCCGGGGAGGAGACCTTCTACACCTTC
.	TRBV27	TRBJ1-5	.	CASRSTGRVNQPQHF	TGTGCCAGCAGGTCTACAGGGAGGGTCAATCAGCCCCAGCATTTT
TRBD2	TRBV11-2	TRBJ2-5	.	CASSPRLAGGQETQYF	TGTGCCAGCAGCCCGAGACTAGCGGGGGGCCAAGAGACCCAGTACTTC
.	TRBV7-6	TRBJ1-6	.	CASSFLRSYNSPLHF	TGTGCCAGCAGCTTCCTGCGCTCCTATAATTCACCCCTCCACTTT